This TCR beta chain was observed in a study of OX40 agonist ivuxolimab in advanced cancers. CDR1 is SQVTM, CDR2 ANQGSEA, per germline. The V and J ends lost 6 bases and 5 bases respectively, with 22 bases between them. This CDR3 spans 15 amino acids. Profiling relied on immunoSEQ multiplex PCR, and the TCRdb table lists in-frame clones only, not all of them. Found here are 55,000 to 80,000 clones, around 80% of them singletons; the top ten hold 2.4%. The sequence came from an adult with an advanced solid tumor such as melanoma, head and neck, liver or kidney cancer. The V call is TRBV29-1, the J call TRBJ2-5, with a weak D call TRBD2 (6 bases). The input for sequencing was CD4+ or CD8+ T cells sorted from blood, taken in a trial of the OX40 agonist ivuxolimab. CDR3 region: CSVGSSTASGETQYF. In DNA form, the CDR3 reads TGCAGCGTAGGTTCTTCGACGGCCAGCGGGGAGACCCAGTACTTC.